This TCR beta chain is drawn from a study of post-analysis software for immune sequencing data. As for the study in general: Courses of disease covered relapsing-remitting, secondary progressive and progressive-relapsing multiple sclerosis.

Germline CDR1 and CDR2: WNHNN and SYGVQD (reference sequence). J lost 4 bases, V lost 6 bases, and 3 bases had no gene match. This CDR3 contains 13 residues. cDNA libraries for TCR beta contained unique molecular identifiers. Input populations of about 0.85 to 11 million T cells gave rise to approximately 480,000 cDNA molecules. TCRdb used MiXCR to reprocess the PCR reads, holding one entry per CDR3 protein. The data show over 150,000 distinct CDR3 sequences, roughly 31% seen once. Study-level findings and limits: Compared with controls, patients had more of five TRBV segments, including TRBV5-6, TRBV5-1 and TRBV20-1. Samples made in the same batch grouped tightly together by F measure. A significant reduction in normalized Chao1 diversity was observed in multiple sclerosis patients versus controls.

About this clonotype itself: Its specificity is not known.

Input material: blood. The receptor was isolated from a girl aged 5-17 years with multiple sclerosis. V gene TRBV10-1 combines with J gene TRBJ2-3; 8 positions agree with TRBD1. Here the CDR3 DNA reads TGCGCCAGCAGGGACAGGGACTCAGATACGCAGTATTTT. Its protein is CASRDRDSDTQYF.